This T cell receptor beta chain is from a study of OX40 agonist ivuxolimab in advanced cancers. Overall study context: As their treatment, patients were administered ivuxolimab, an agonistic anti-OX40 (CD134) antibody. A mean age of roughly 60 years, range about 20 to 90, was recorded, and around 85% were male. Study observations and caveats: Low normalized clonal expansion also occurred in some nonresponding patients.

Regarding this clone: The antigen is not known.

Only in-frame clones appear in the TCRdb table, and some are missing; sequencing was by immunoSEQ multiplex PCR. The repertoire holds 70,000 to 95,000 clones, with about 91% as singletons. The receptor's source is an adult with an advanced solid tumor such as melanoma, head and neck, liver or kidney cancer. Sequencing used CD4+ or CD8+ T cells sorted from blood, obtained in a trial of the OX40 agonist ivuxolimab.

The CDR3 region is CASSLAFYEQYF. The CDR3 coding sequence is TGTGCCAGCAGCTTAGCCTTCTACGAGCAGTACTTC. The V call is TRBV7-2, the J call TRBJ2-7; no firm D call. From germline, CDR1 is SGHTA and CDR2 FQGNSA. V was trimmed by 0 bases and J by 3 bases, leaving 3 bases between them. This CDR3 is built from 12 residues.